The 8 T cell receptor beta chains below were found in one sample sequenced in a study of blood T cells in healthy people across ages. Primed by a sample-barcoded 5' primer and a J-beta primer mix, a second PCR proceeded for about 7 to 11 cycles. In TCRdb, the 5' RACE reads were re-called with MiXCR into one record per CDR3 protein. The data show some 760,000 distinct CDR3 sequences, 20% to 25% seen once. These data were also reused for a study on T cells of mothers and their children.

Sample: blood. All receptors come from a boy aged 5-17 years in good health.

This clonotype was observed a handful of times. V gene TRBV7-9 combines with J gene TRBJ2-5; D gene ambiguous. Germline lookup yields CDR1 SEHNR and CDR2 FQNEAQ (reference sequence). The CDR3 is 11 amino acids. Trimming took 6 bases from V and 5 from J, leaving 7 bases between them. CDR3 protein: CASRPSETQYF. The CDR3 coding sequence is TGTGCCAGCAGACCGTCGGAGACCCAGTACTTC.

A few counts support this clonotype. The V gene is TRBV10-3, the J gene TRBJ2-1; 12 bases fit TRBD2. Germline V lookup: CDR1 ENHRY, CDR2 SYGVKD. Unmatched junction bases numbered 6, after V lost 3 bases and J lost 6 bases. The CDR3 loop spans 16 amino acids. CDR3 in DNA: TGTGCCATCAGTGAAACTGGGACTAGCGGGTTCAATGAGCAGTTCTTC. Translated, it gives CAISETGTSGFNEQFF.

The table lists this clonotype with a few counts. This sequence joins TRBV7-8 and TRBJ1-3; D remains ambiguous. Trimming stripped 1 base from V and 0 bases from J, with 13 bases between. Germline CDR1 reads SGHVS; CDR2 reads FQNEAQ. There are 17 residues in the CDR3. The CDR3 region has the DNA TGTGCCAGCAGCTTAGATTGGCAGCCCCACTCTGGAAACACCATATATTTT. Residues: CASSLDWQPHSGNTIYF.

This sequence joins TRBV6-1 and TRBJ2-7; 11 bases line up with TRBD1. V was pared by 6 bases and J by 4 bases, with 5 bases of the junction left unmatched. Germline assignment: CDR1 MNHNS and CDR2 SASEGT. CDR3 size: 14 residues. CDR3 in amino acids: CASSGDRGRYEQYF. CDR3 in DNA: TGTGCCAGCAGCGGGGACAGGGGGAGATACGAGCAGTACTTC.

This chain connects TRBV15 to TRBJ2-5; D is possibly TRBD1 (6 bases). Trimming took 5 bases from V and 2 from J, leaving 15 bases between them. The germline V gene has CDR1 LNHNV and CDR2 YYDKDF (reference sequence). This CDR3 is built from 15 residues. Here the CDR3 reads CATSDYRTEQETQYF. In nucleotides, the CDR3 is TGTGCCACCAGCGATTACCGGACAGAGCAAGAGACCCAGTACTTC.

This clonotype appeared once. The rearrangement joins TRBV29-1 to TRBJ2-1; possibly TRBD1 or TRBD2 for D (5 bases each). This CDR3 is built from 15 residues. The V end lost 3 bases, the J end lost 0 bases, and 12 bases lay between the germline ends. Germline V gives CDR1 SQVTM, CDR2 ANQGSEA. DNA of the CDR3: TGCAGCGTTGATATTGGGACCCGCTCCTACAATGAGCAGTTCTTC. Amino acid sequence: CSVDIGTRSYNEQFF.

This sequence joins TRBV29-1 and TRBJ2-1; TRBD1 is a possible D gene (6 bases). V was pared by 3 bases and J by 8 bases, with 14 bases between. Germline V gene sequence: CDR1 SQVTM, CDR2 ANQGSEA. The CDR3 runs 13 residues. This chain's CDR3 is CSVETGRGDEQFF. The DNA for the CDR3 is TGCAGCGTTGAGACTGGCAGGGGTGATGAGCAGTTCTTC.

The V call is TRBV4-1, the J call TRBJ2-7; D is unresolved. Deletions cut 3 bases from V and 7 bases from J, with 13 bases between. Germline V lookup: CDR1 MGHRA, CDR2 YSYEKL. CDR3 length: 13 amino acids. CDR3 in DNA: TGCGCCAGCAGCCAGGAATTAGTCGGGGAGCAGTACTTC. Amino acids: CASSQELVGEQYF.